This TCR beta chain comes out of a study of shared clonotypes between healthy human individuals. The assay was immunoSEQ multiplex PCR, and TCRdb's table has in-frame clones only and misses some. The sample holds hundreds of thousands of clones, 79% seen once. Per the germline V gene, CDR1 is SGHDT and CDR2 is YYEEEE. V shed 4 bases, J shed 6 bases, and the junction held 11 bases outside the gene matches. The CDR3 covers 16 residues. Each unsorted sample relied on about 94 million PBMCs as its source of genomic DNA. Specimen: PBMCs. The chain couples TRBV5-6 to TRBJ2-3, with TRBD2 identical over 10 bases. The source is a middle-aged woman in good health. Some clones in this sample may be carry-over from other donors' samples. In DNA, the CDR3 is TGTGCCAGCAGCCCTAGCGGGAGAAGAGGAGCGGATACGCAGTATTTT. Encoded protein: CASSPSGRRGADTQYF.